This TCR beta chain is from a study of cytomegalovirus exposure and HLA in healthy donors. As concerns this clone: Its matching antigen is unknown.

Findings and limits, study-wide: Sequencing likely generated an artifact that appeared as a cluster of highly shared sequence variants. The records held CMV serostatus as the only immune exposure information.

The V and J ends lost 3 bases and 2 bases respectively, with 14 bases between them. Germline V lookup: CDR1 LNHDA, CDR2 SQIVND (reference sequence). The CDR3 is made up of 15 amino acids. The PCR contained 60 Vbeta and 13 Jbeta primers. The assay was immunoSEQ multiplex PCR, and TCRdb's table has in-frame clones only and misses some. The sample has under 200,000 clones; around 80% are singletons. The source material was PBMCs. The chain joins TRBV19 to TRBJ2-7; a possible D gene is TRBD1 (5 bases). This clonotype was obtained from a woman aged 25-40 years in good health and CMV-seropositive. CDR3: CASSIARVGAYEQYF. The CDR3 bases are TGTGCCAGTAGTATCGCCAGGGTTGGTGCCTACGAGCAGTACTTC. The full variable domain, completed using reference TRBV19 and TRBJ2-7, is DGGITQSPKYLFRKEGQNVTLSCEQNLNHDAMYWYRQDPGQGLRLIYYSQIVNDFQKGDIAEGYSVSREKKESFPLTVTSAQKNPTAFYLCASSIARVGAYEQYFGPGTRLTVT.